The 5 T cell receptor beta chains given below trace back to one sample, sequenced in a study of T cells after yellow fever vaccination. TCRdb independently ran MiXCR on the 5' RACE reads; one entry per CDR3 protein. The table records about 300,000 distinct CDR3 sequences, almost 4% of them present only once. The sample consisted of PBMCs, taken 5 days after the yellow fever booster vaccination. The receptors here all came from a man between 18 and 35 years old who received the YFV17D yellow fever vaccine.

The V gene is TRBV5-1, the J gene TRBJ2-3, with 10 bases aligning to TRBD1. Trimming removed 4 bases from V and 1 base from J; junction bases left unmatched: 6. In germline, CDR1 is SGHRS, CDR2 YFSETQ. CDR3 length equals 16 residues. The CDR3 DNA reads TGCGCCAGCAGCAAGGACAGGGGGGACGGCACAGATACGCAGTATTTT. Amino acid sequence: CASSKDRGDGTDTQYF.

This clonotype has at least ten counts. The V and J genes are TRBV7-2 and TRBJ2-3; 9 nucleotides align to TRBD2. The CDR3 is 15 residues long. Trimming removed 4 bases from V and 4 bases from J; junction bases left unmatched: 6. Looked up from germline, CDR1 is SGHTA and CDR2 is FQGNSA. The CDR3 DNA reads TGTGCCAGCAGCTCCGTTGCGGGGGGGGCAGATACGCAGTATTTT. Amino acids: CASSSVAGGADTQYF.

Many counts were recorded for this clonotype. V is TRBV11-2 and J is TRBJ2-4; unclear D gene. Germline V gene lookup returns CDR1 SGHAT and CDR2 FQNNGV. This CDR3 has 14 residues. Between the trimmed V and J ends, which lost 4 bases and 9 bases, there was a span of 16 bases. In DNA form, the CDR3 reads TGTGCCAGCAGCTCCCCCCGCCACCGGAGCATTCAGTACTTC. This translates into CASSSPRHRSIQYF.

Ten or more counts support this clonotype. V is TRBV5-6 and J is TRBJ2-1, with TRBD2 matching over 11 bases. V lost 0 bases to trimming and J lost 9 bases; unmatched junction nucleotides: 5. Germline assignment: CDR1 SGHDT and CDR2 YYEEEE. The CDR3 has 15 residues. CDR3 residues: CASSLAASGGIEQFF. The CDR3 DNA reads TGTGCCAGCAGCTTGGCCGCTAGCGGGGGGATTGAGCAGTTCTTC.

There are many counts of this clonotype. The V and J genes are TRBV10-3 and TRBJ1-2, with a weak D call TRBD1 (6 bases). CDR3 length: 15 residues. The V and J ends lost 2 bases and 5 bases respectively, with 15 bases between them. Germline CDR1 and CDR2: ENHRY and SYGVKD. CDR3 nucleotides: TGTGCCATCAGTGAGCCGTCGGGGGGCTCATATGGCTACACCTTC. This encodes CAISEPSGGSYGYTF.